These 21 T cell receptor beta chains share one sample of origin, sequenced in a study of tumor and adjacent non-tumor tissue in lung cancer. The library came from three nested PCR rounds adapted from ARM-PCR protocols. Each CDR3 protein is one row after TCRdb ran MiXCR on the multiplex PCR reads. Of about 110,000 distinct CDR3 sequences listed, 60% to 65% are singletons. This sample's RNA came from whole unsorted tissue. This non-tumor lung sample came from over 3 cm beyond the tumor edge. The sample taken for sequencing was distant non-tumor lung tissue. All receptors come from a man between 60 and 75 years old with non-small cell lung cancer.

With respect to this clonotype: No conserved phenylalanine or tryptophan is present at the end of the CDR3, so a read error is the likely explanation. The rearrangement uses TRBV11-3 and TRBJ2-7, with TRBD2 matching over 10 bases. Germline V lookup: CDR1 SGHNT, CDR2 YENEEA. The CDR3 extends over 15 amino acids. The CDR3 DNA is TGCGCCAGTAGGAGGGCTAGCGGGAGCTCCTACGGGCAGTACTTA. It is translated as CASRRASGSSYGQYL.

Note on this clonotype: It may be a read error: a sequence one base away is much more abundant. This sequence joins TRBV28 and TRBJ1-6, with D possibly TRBD1 on 6 matching bases. The CDR3 consists of 14 residues. Germline V gene data show CDR1 as MDHEN and CDR2 as SYDVKM. DNA for the CDR3: TGTGCCAGCAGTTCGGGGGGCGATAATTCACTCCTCCACTTT. Protein sequence: CASSSGGDNSLLHF. Looking up the rest from reference TRBV28 and TRBJ1-6 gives the full variable domain: DVKVTQSSRYLVKRTGEKVFLECVQDMDHENMFWYRQDPGLGLRLIYFSYDVKMKEKGDIPEGYSVSREKKERFSLILESASTNQTSMYLCASSSGGDNSLLHFGNGTRLTVT.

This clonotype was observed a few times. This may come from a read error, since a much larger clone is one base off. V and J are TRBV11-3 and TRBJ2-3; TRBD2 aligns across 9 bases. The CDR3 spans 16 residues. Germline V CDR1 and CDR2: SGHNT, YENEEA. The CDR3 sequence is CASSLGGRAGADTRYF. The CDR3 coding sequence is TGTGCCAGCAGCCTGGGCGGGAGGGCTGGGGCAGATACGCGGTATTTT. Looking up the rest from reference TRBV11-3 and TRBJ2-3 gives the full variable domain: EAGVVQSPRYKIIEKKQPVAFWCNPISGHNTLYWYLQNLGQGPELLIRYENEEAVDDSQLPKDRFSAERLKGVDSTLKIQPAELGDSAVYLCASSLGGRAGADTRYFGPGTRLTVL.

A note on this clonotype: An end of the junction does not agree with germline; a read error may underlie this. The V and J genes are TRBV11-3 and TRBJ2-1; D is ambiguous. Germline V lookup: CDR1 SGHNT, CDR2 YENEEA. The CDR3 is 16 residues long. This CDR3 is CARSFSLKCSYNEQFF. The CDR3 DNA sequence: TGTGCCAGAAGCTTTTCCCTCAAGTGCTCCTACAATGAGCAGTTCTTC.

The gene calls are TRBV4-1 and TRBJ1-5; weak D call: TRBD1 (6 bases). CDR1 is MGHRA and CDR2 is YSYEKL in the germline V gene. This CDR3 comprises 14 residues. V was shortened by 0 bases and J by 7 bases, with 10 bases between the two germline ends. CDR3 sequence: CASSQEEGDQPQHF. For the CDR3, the DNA is TGCGCCAGCAGCCAAGAAGAGGGGGACCAGCCCCAGCATTTT.

Many counts were recorded for this clonotype. The chain couples TRBV7-9 to TRBJ2-2, with D uncertain. V was pared by 5 bases and J by 3 bases, with 7 bases between. The CDR3 has 13 amino acids. Germline assignment: CDR1 SEHNR and CDR2 FQNEAQ (reference sequence). Here the CDR3 reads CASSVQDTGELFF. CDR3 DNA: TGTGCCAGCAGCGTACAAGACACCGGGGAGCTGTTTTTT.

In regard to this clonotype: A much bigger clone sits one base away, suggesting this may be a read error. The V call is TRBV7-3, the J call TRBJ2-1; D gene ambiguous. The length of the CDR3 is 20 residues. The V gene lost 5 bases and the J gene lost 2 bases, with 28 bases spanning the gap. Looked up from germline, CDR1 is SGHTA and CDR2 is FQGTGA. Here the CDR3 reads CASSNLGPSQRVMPYNEQFF. The CDR3 region has the DNA TGTGCCAGCAGCAACCTCGGACCGAGTCAAAGGGTTATGCCCTACAATGAGCAGTTCTTC.

Of note for this clonotype: Compared with germline, one end of the junction differs, possibly owing to a read error. V gene TRBV19 combines with J gene TRBJ2-4, with D tentatively TRBD2 (5 bases). Per the germline V gene, CDR1 is LNHDA and CDR2 is SQIVND (reference sequence). This CDR3 is 14 amino acids long. The CDR3 region is CASSISLAKNIRYF. The CDR3 DNA is TGTGCCAGTAGTATTTCCCTAGCCAAAAACATTCGGTACTTC.

This clonotype was detected ten times or more. This chain joins TRBV4-3 and TRBJ2-3; D gene ambiguous. The germline gives CDR1 LGHNA, CDR2 YSLEER. CDR3 length: 15 residues. The V end was cut by 4 bases, the J end by 3 bases, with 14 bases between. The CDR3, as DNA: TGCGCCAGCAGCCCCTCCCTGGGGTTTACAGATACGCAGTATTTT. This codes for CASSPSLGFTDTQYF.

The count of this clonotype is one. The chain joins TRBV11-3 to TRBJ1-2; D is uncertain. The CDR3 spans 12 residues. Germline CDR1 reads SGHNT; CDR2 reads YENEEA. This CDR3 reads CTGSLGTSGYTF. The CDR3 region has the DNA TGTACCGGCAGCTTAGGCACAAGTGGCTACACCTTC.

This clonotype was counted between two and nine times. A much bigger clone sits one base away, suggesting this may be a read error. The chain links TRBV10-2 to TRBJ1-5; 7 bases are shared with TRBD1. V lost 7 bases to trimming and J lost 6 bases; unmatched junction nucleotides: 9. Germline assignment: CDR1 WSHSY and CDR2 SAAADI. This CDR3 has 14 residues. The CDR3 DNA reads TGCGCCAGCAATGGCGTAGGGGGCGTTCAGCCCCAGCATTTT. The encoded protein is CASNGVGGVQPQHF.

The chain links TRBV29-1 to TRBJ2-3; TRBD2 is a possible D gene (6 bases). The CDR3 has 14 amino acids. From germline, CDR1 is SQVTM and CDR2 ANQGSEA. DNA of the CDR3: TGCATCGGTGTGGGGGGATTACCCACAGATACGCAGTATTTT. Encoded protein: CIGVGGLPTDTQYF.

Of note for this clonotype: A much larger clone is a single base away; this may be a read error. V usage is TRBV7-3 and J usage is TRBJ2-1; D not certain. Germline V CDR1 and CDR2: SGHTA, FQGTGA. The CDR3 has 15 amino acids. V lost 3 bases to trimming and J lost 4 bases, with 13 bases between them. The CDR3 spells CASSLIRSEYNEQFF. The CDR3 coding sequence is TGTGCCAGCAGCTTGATCAGGAGTGAATACAATGAGCAGTTCTTC.

Concerning this clonotype: Its ends do not fully match the called genes, so a read error is possible. V is TRBV20-1 and J is TRBJ1-1, with unresolved D. The CDR3 has 15 residues. Per the germline V gene, CDR1 is DFQATT and CDR2 is SNEGSKA (reference sequence). CDR3 residues: CIARDSRGKNTEAFF. The DNA of the CDR3 is TGCATTGCTAGAGATTCCCGGGGTAAGAACACTGAAGCTTTCTTT.

For this clonotype: This may come from a read error, since a much larger clone is one base off. This sequence joins TRBV28 and TRBJ2-7, with 11 nucleotides matching TRBD2. The J call is uncertain, as TRBJ2-1 better fits the DNA end. The length of the CDR3 is 14 residues. Germline V CDR1 and CDR2: MDHEN, SYDVKM. The CDR3 is CASRRTSGYYEQFF. CDR3 sequence (DNA): TGTGCCAGCAGACGGACTAGCGGGTACTACGAGCAGTTCTTC.

With respect to this clonotype: Since no conserved phenylalanine or tryptophan closes the CDR3, a read error is the likely cause. The chain uses TRBV11-1 and TRBJ2-1; D gene uncertain. CDR1 and CDR2 (germline): SGHAT, FQDESV (reference sequence). The CDR3 loop spans 16 amino acids. With 2 bases removed from V and 0 bases from J, the gap between germline ends came to 11 bases. This CDR3 reads CASSLNLLSSYNEQFS. The CDR3 coding sequence is TGTGCCAGCAGCTTAAATCTGTTAAGCTCCTACAATGAGCAGTTCTCC.

A word on this clonotype: A junction boundary mismatches the germline segment, possibly from a read error. The chain has TRBV11-3 and TRBJ2-3; D remains unclear. This CDR3 is built from 14 residues. Per germline, CDR1 SGHNT and CDR2 YENEEA. CDR3 bases: TGTGCCAGCAGCTTAGTCGGCTACGCAGTTACGCAGTACTTT. Its protein product is CASSLVGYAVTQYF.

In regard to this clonotype: A much larger clone lies one base from this, so it may be a read error. This chain links TRBV12-3 or TRBV12-4 with TRBJ1-1; the D gene is possibly TRBD1 (5 bases). V dropped 1 base and J dropped 3 bases, with 9 bases sitting between them. This CDR3 region has 14 residues. CDR3 nucleotides: TGTGCCAGCAGTTTAGGGGGGTTACACACTGAAGCTTTCTTT. The encoded protein is CASSLGGLHTEAFF.

The CDR3 region is CASSPSTGLETQYF. CDR3 nucleotides: TGTGCCAGTAGCCCGAGTACAGGGCTGGAGACCCAGTACTTC. The chain carries TRBV7-9 and TRBJ2-5, with a weak D call TRBD1 (6 bases). V was trimmed by 9 bases and J by 5 bases, leaving 19 bases between them. The germline V gene has CDR1 SEHNR and CDR2 FQNEAQ (reference sequence). The CDR3 runs 14 residues.

Turning to this clonotype: Sequence at one end of the junction differs from germline and may be a read error. V usage is TRBV6-6 and J usage is TRBJ2-5; possible D gene TRBD1, 5 bases. Germline CDR1 reads MNHNY; CDR2 reads SVGAGI (reference sequence). The CDR3 extends over 15 amino acids. CDR3 sequence reads: CASSYLDMHQETQYF. In nucleotides, the CDR3 is TGTGCCAGCAGTTACTTGGACATGCACCAAGAGACTCAGTACTTC.

For this clonotype: A read error is possible here, since a much larger clone lies one base away. This chain connects TRBV20-1 to TRBJ2-2; weak D call: TRBD2 (5 bases). CDR1 DFQATT and CDR2 SNEGSKA come from the germline V gene (reference sequence). CDR3 size: 12 residues. The CDR3 bases are TGCAGTGCTGGGCAAAACACCGGGGAGATGTTTTTT. Its protein product is CSAGQNTGEMFF.